This is a list of T cell receptor beta chains from one sample in a study of CD8 T cells in ankylosing spondylitis. Each CDR3 protein gets one entry after TCRdb re-called the 5' RACE reads with MiXCR. Among hundreds of thousands of distinct CDR3 sequences listed, 12% were seen once. The sample taken for sequencing was blood, either unsorted or a sorted T cell fraction (not recorded which). All receptors come from a male donor with ankylosing spondylitis. The CDR3 runs from the conserved cysteine through the conserved F or W. The D gene is left open where the match is weak. The size field is filled for only some rows; it gives once, few, many or a size class.

j_call,d_call,v_call,cdr3_length,clone_size,cdr3_nt,cdr3_aa
TRBJ1-1,-,TRBV28,16,few,TGTGCCATCCGGGGGCCGCCGGGGAGGGACGACACTGAAGCTTTCTTT,CAIRGPPGRDDTEAFF
TRBJ1-1,-,TRBV29-1,11,few,TGCAGCGTTGTTCCTGGCACTGAAGCTTTCTTT,CSVVPGTEAFF
TRBJ2-4,-,TRBV7-2,13,few,TGTGCCAGCAGCCCGGTGGGGCGTGACATTCAGTACTTC,CASSPVGRDIQYF
TRBJ1-6,-,TRBV6-1,14,-,TGTGCCAGCAGTATAGGGCAGGGGACAACACCCCTCCACTTT,CASSIGQGTTPLHF
TRBJ2-3,TRBD2,TRBV11-2,15,-,TGTGCCAGCCGCAGACCGGGGGGGCCCCCAGATACGCAGTATTTT,CASRRPGGPPDTQYF
TRBJ2-5,-,TRBV6-5,14,many,TGTGCCAGCAGTTACTTGGGACTCCAAGAGACCCAGTACTTC,CASSYLGLQETQYF
TRBJ2-1,-,TRBV20-1,14,few,TGCAGCATTATAGACGGACAGACCTACAATGAGCAGTTCTTC,CSIIDGQTYNEQFF
TRBJ2-7,-,TRBV29-1,11,many,TGCAGCGTGGGGGGTGCCTACGAGCAGTACTTC,CSVGGAYEQYF
TRBJ1-6,-,TRBV11-2,16,few,TGTGCCAGCAGCTTAGTCTCTTCCAGGGGATATTCACCCCTCCACTTT,CASSLVSSRGYSPLHF
TRBJ1-4,-,TRBV12-3/TRBV12-4,14,-,TGTGCCAGCACCTCGGGCCAGGGGACAGAAAAACTGTTTTTT,CASTSGQGTEKLFF
TRBJ1-1,-,TRBV20-1,13,-,TGCAGTGTCAGAGGGACGGCGAACACTGAAGCTTTCTTT,CSVRGTANTEAFF
TRBJ2-2,-,TRBV4-3,12,many,TGCGCCAGCAGCCCGCGGGGCGGGGAGCTGTTTTTT,CASSPRGGELFF
TRBJ1-5,TRBD1,TRBV3-1,17,few,TGTGCCAGCAGCCATGTCGACAGGGACTATAGCAATCAGCCCCAGCATTTT,CASSHVDRDYSNQPQHF
TRBJ2-5,-,TRBV12-3/TRBV12-4,17,-,TGTGCCAGCAGTTCGGCACCGGGGCGGGGGCCCCAAGAGACCCAGTACTTC,CASSSAPGRGPQETQYF
TRBJ2-1,TRBD1,TRBV5-1,16,many,TGCGCCAGCAGCTTCGGTCCGGGACAGGGCTACAATGAGCAGTTCTTC,CASSFGPGQGYNEQFF
TRBJ2-2,TRBD2,TRBV14,15,-,TGTGCCAGCAGCCAACGCGGGAGGAACACCGGGGAGCTGTTTTTT,CASSQRGRNTGELFF
TRBJ2-1,-,TRBV5-1,12,few,TGCGCCAGCAGTTTGATGTACAATGAGCAGTTCTTC,CASSLMYNEQFF
TRBJ1-2,-,TRBV5-8,15,-,TGTGCCAGCAGCTTCGGCCAGAAAAGGGAAAGTGGCTACACCTTC,CASSFGQKRESGYTF
TRBJ2-2,-,TRBV20-1,15,-,TGCAGTGCTAGACACGCTAGTACGGGCGCCGGGGAGCTGTTTTTT,CSARHASTGAGELFF
TRBJ1-5,TRBD1,TRBV6-1,16,few,TGTGCCAGCAGTCGGGACAGCCTCTATAGCAATCAGCCCCAGCATTTT,CASSRDSLYSNQPQHF
TRBJ2-7,-,TRBV5-1,14,many,TGCGCCAGCAGCTTGGATTTGCCCCCCTACGAGCAGTACTTC,CASSLDLPPYEQYF
TRBJ2-7,TRBD1,TRBV4-2,13,many,TGTGCCAGCAGCCGTCCGGGACAGTACGAGCAGTACTTC,CASSRPGQYEQYF
TRBJ2-1,-,TRBV6-5,16,-,TGTGCCAGCAGTTACTCAAGGGGTAAGGCCTACAATGAGCGGTTCTTC,CASSYSRGKAYNERFF
TRBJ2-7,-,TRBV28,14,-,TGTGCCAGCAGTTTTGCCGGGTTTAGCTACGAGCAGTACTTC,CASSFAGFSYEQYF
TRBJ2-7,-,TRBV29-1,14,many,TGCAGCGTTGGGTCTGTTGAGGGTTCCTACGAGCAGTACTTC,CSVGSVEGSYEQYF
TRBJ2-5,-,TRBV7-8,15,-,TGTGCCAGCAGCTTAGCGAGGGGACTTCAAGAGACCCAGTACTTC,CASSLARGLQETQYF
TRBJ2-7,-,TRBV12-3/TRBV12-4,14,-,TGTGCCAGCAGTTGGGCAGGGTCCACCTACGAGCAGTACTTC,CASSWAGSTYEQYF
TRBJ1-6,-,TRBV20-1,13,-,TGCAGTGCTAGAAAAGATTCCAATTCACCCCTCCACTTT,CSARKDSNSPLHF
TRBJ2-7,-,TRBV28,15,-,TGTGCCAGCAGTTTGTTTGTCGGTAGCTCCTACGAGCAGTACTTC,CASSLFVGSSYEQYF
TRBJ2-1,TRBD2,TRBV5-4,16,-,TGTGCCAGCAGCCGCGACGGGAGGGTCTCCTACAATGAGCAGTTCTTC,CASSRDGRVSYNEQFF
TRBJ1-2,-,TRBV29-1,12,many,TGCAGCGTTGGTGGGCTGAACTATGGCTACACCTTC,CSVGGLNYGYTF
TRBJ2-3,-,TRBV5-1,14,-,TGCGCCAGCAGCTTGGAGGGCAGCCTAAATACGCAGTATTTT,CASSLEGSLNTQYF
TRBJ1-1,-,TRBV20-1,13,few,TGCAGTGCGGTCCCGGGACATTCCCCGGGGGCTTTCTTT,CSAVPGHSPGAFF
TRBJ2-7,-,TRBV5-8,13,few,TGTGCCAGCAGCTCGGCCTCCCTGAGGTGGCAGTACTTC,CASSSASLRWQYF
TRBJ2-3,-,TRBV29-1,14,many,TGCAGCGTTGGACATTGGGAAGGGACAGATACGCAGTATTTT,CSVGHWEGTDTQYF
TRBJ2-3,-,TRBV2,15,few,TGTGCCAGCAGTGTGACACAGGGTCCTTTCGATACGCAGTATTTT,CASSVTQGPFDTQYF
TRBJ1-1,TRBD1,TRBV4-2,14,few,TGTGCCAGCAGCCATGAGGACAGGGGTACTGAAGCTTTCTTT,CASSHEDRGTEAFF
TRBJ1-2,-,TRBV4-1,14,few,TGCGCCAGCAGCCAAGATCGGGAGTTCGGTGGCTACACCTTC,CASSQDREFGGYTF
TRBJ2-7,-,TRBV5-1,14,many,TGCGCCAGCAGCTTGGCGATGGGGGCCGCCGAGCAGTACTTC,CASSLAMGAAEQYF
TRBJ2-1,TRBD2,TRBV12-3/TRBV12-4,15,many,TGTGCCAGCAGCACAACCGGGACTAGCGTCAATGAGCAGTTCTTC,CASSTTGTSVNEQFF
TRBJ1-4,-,TRBV6-2/TRBV6-3,14,few,TGTGCCAGCAGTTACTCGATGGCGGTGAAAAAACTGTTTTTT,CASSYSMAVKKLFF
TRBJ2-1,-,TRBV6-1,15,-,TGTGCCAGCAGTGAAGTCAGTTTCTCCTACAATGAGCAGTTCTTC,CASSEVSFSYNEQFF
TRBJ2-7,-,TRBV4-1,15,-,TGCGCCAGCAGCCAAGGAGGGGGGAGGAGGTACGAGCAGTACTTC,CASSQGGGRRYEQYF
TRBJ1-6,-,TRBV10-3,13,many,TGTGCCATCAGGACAGGCGGTAATTCACCCCTCCACTTT,CAIRTGGNSPLHF
TRBJ2-5,-,TRBV24-1,16,few,TGTGCCACCAGTGACCTCGGGACCGCAAGGGAAGAGACCCAGTACTTC,CATSDLGTAREETQYF
TRBJ1-1,-,TRBV20-1,12,few,TGCAGTGCTAACAGCCCGGGGACTGAAGCTTTCTTT,CSANSPGTEAFF
TRBJ2-5,-,TRBV21-1,16,-,TGTGCCAGCATCAGTACGGCAGGGGGGCGGCAAGAGACCCAGTACTTC,CASISTAGGRQETQYF
TRBJ1-1,TRBD1,TRBV20-1,14,-,TGCAGTGCTAGAGGGGCAGGGGGAGGCACTGAAGCTTTCTTT,CSARGAGGGTEAFF
TRBJ2-5,-,TRBV20-1,13,many,TGCAGTGCTAGTAGTCAGGCTCAAGAGACCCAGTACTTC,CSASSQAQETQYF
TRBJ1-2,-,TRBV5-1,14,few,TGCGCCAGCGCCCTCGGGACGACCCAGTATGGCTACACCTTC,CASALGTTQYGYTF
TRBJ2-3,-,TRBV4-2,16,few,TGTGCCAGCAGCCAATTCACAGGGGGGGGCACAGATACGCAGTATTTT,CASSQFTGGGTDTQYF
TRBJ1-1,-,TRBV12-3/TRBV12-4,13,few,TGTGCCAGCAGTCTACAGTGGGACACTGAAGCTTTCTTT,CASSLQWDTEAFF
TRBJ1-2,TRBD1,TRBV12-3/TRBV12-4,16,few,TGTGCCAGCAGTAGGGACAGGGCCCCTGCTAACTATGGCTACACCTTC,CASSRDRAPANYGYTF
TRBJ2-3,-,TRBV29-1,15,-,TGCAGCGTTGCCCGGACAGTGATTCGCACAGATACGCAGTATTTT,CSVARTVIRTDTQYF
TRBJ2-4,-,TRBV12-3/TRBV12-4,14,few,TGTGCCAGCAGTTTAGCGGGGGGGCAAAACATTCAGTACTTC,CASSLAGGQNIQYF
TRBJ2-7,TRBD2,TRBV20-1,15,-,TGCAGTGCTAGCCCCTTCGCGGGAGGTGGGTACGAGCAGTACTTC,CSASPFAGGGYEQYF
TRBJ2-1,TRBD1,TRBV5-6,16,few,TGTGCCAGCTCCTCCTGGGACAGCTCTACCTACAATGAGCAGTTCTTC,CASSSWDSSTYNEQFF
TRBJ2-1,TRBD2,TRBV20-1,15,-,TGCAGTGCTAGGGGGACTAGCGGGAGGGAGTATGAGCAGTTCTTC,CSARGTSGREYEQFF
TRBJ1-5,-,TRBV6-5,16,few,TGTGCCAGCAGTTACTCGCGTAGCCATAGCAATCAGCCCCAGCATTTT,CASSYSRSHSNQPQHF